Given below is one T cell receptor beta chain in context. Its antigen is still unknown. The data stem from a study of T cell responses to AZD1222 COVID-19 vaccine. Pooling of second doses given at about 4 or about 12 weeks was done. Study-wide findings and caveats: At study baseline, merely six AZD1222 recipients were seropositive.

Data came from immunoSEQ multiplex PCR; TCRdb stores just in-frame clones and leaves some out. The data contain approximately 42,000 clones, approximately 90% of them singletons. CDR3 length: 16 amino acids. Trimming stripped 3 bases from V and 7 bases from J, with 17 bases between. The germline CDR1 and CDR2 sequences are SGDLS and YYNGEE. The sequencing here drew on peripheral blood, taken 28 days after the second AZD1222 dose. The V call is TRBV9, the J call TRBJ1-6; unclear D gene. The clonotype was recovered from an adult who received the AZD1222 COVID-19 vaccine. CDR3 loop: CASSAQGSPINSPLHF. As DNA, the CDR3 is TGTGCCAGCAGCGCTCAAGGGTCCCCAATAAATTCACCCCTCCACTTT.